This T cell receptor (beta chain) comes out of a study of blood T cell repertoires in COVID-19. Study overall: Acute and convalescent COVID-19 specimens originated in the United States, Italy and Spain.

Method: immunoSEQ multiplex PCR; TCRdb's copy keeps in-frame clones and lacks some. The sample holds roughly 250,000 clones, around 80% seen once. Trimming removed 5 bases from V and 1 base from J; junction bases left unmatched: 2. CDR1 and CDR2 from the germline V gene are MNHEY and SVGAGI. The CDR3 is made up of 14 amino acids. This TCR was sampled from a woman older than 75 with acute or convalescent COVID-19. The chain couples TRBV6-5 to TRBJ1-1; 9 bases map to TRBD1. The source material was peripheral blood. The CDR3 loop is CASSLTGGNTEAFF. The CDR3 nucleotides are TGTGCCAGCAGTCTGACAGGGGGGAACACTGAAGCTTTCTTT.